Presented here are 15 T cell receptor beta chains from one specimen sequenced in a study of tumor-infiltrating lymphocytes in localized non-small cell lung cancer (dated by TCRdb to the early 2020s). Preparation of the library involved the immunoSEQ multiplex PCR assay. TCRdb's version of the immuneACCESS table is confined to in-frame rearrangements and falls short of the full clone set. An unresolved V gene accounts for under half of the shortfall where checked; the remainder is of unknown origin. The sample table shows about 13,000 clones, and over 65% are seen once. More than 7.5% of the sample is taken by the ten largest. Sequencing was carried out using lung tumor tissue. These receptors were obtained from a human donor with non-small cell lung cancer.

The chain links TRBV11-2 to TRBJ2-1; possible D gene TRBD2, 6 bases. In germline, CDR1 is SGHAT, CDR2 FQNNGV. This CDR3 spans 19 amino acids. V was cut by 5 bases and J by 0 bases, with 23 bases left in between. CDR3 nucleotide sequence: TGTGCCAGCAGCACTGTGGACCCGCTGACGGGAGACTCCTACAATGAGCAGTTCTTC. This encodes CASSTVDPLTGDSYNEQFF.

The rearrangement links TRBV5-1 to TRBJ2-7, with 7 bases matching TRBD2. Trimming cost V 4 bases and J 0 bases; bases outside gene matches: 4. Germline CDR1 and CDR2: SGHRS and YFSETQ. The CDR3 sequence is 14 residues long. CDR3 bases: TGCGCCAGCAGCACCCGGGACTACTCCTACGAGCAGTACTTC. Translating gives CASSTRDYSYEQYF.

The rearrangement links TRBV12-5 to TRBJ2-7, with a tentative D call TRBD1 (7 bases). Trimming left V 9 bases short and J 1 base short, with 13 bases between. The CDR3 extends over 13 amino acids. Germline CDR1 LGHNT, CDR2 FRNRAP. The CDR3 nucleotides are TGTGCTAGCGGCGGGACAGTTTCCTACGAGCAGTACTTC. Protein product: CASGGTVSYEQYF.

The chain carries TRBV19 and TRBJ2-4; TRBD2 aligns across 10 bases. V trimming: 0 bases; J trimming: 1 base; junction bases outside the gene matches: 9. Germline values: CDR1 LNHDA, CDR2 SQIVND (reference sequence). This CDR3 has 19 amino acids. CDR3 sequence: CASSIDGTSARGAKNIQYF. As DNA, the CDR3 is TGTGCCAGTAGTATAGATGGGACTAGCGCCCGAGGGGCCAAAAACATTCAGTACTTC.

The chain joins TRBV27 to TRBJ2-7; 7 bases align to TRBD1. Trimming at V came to 8 bases and at J to 2 bases, leaving 3 bases not matched to a gene. CDR3 length equals 12 residues. CDR1 is MNHEY and CDR2 is SMNVEV in the germline V gene (reference sequence). CDR3 loop: CASSGTAYEQYF. CDR3 coding DNA: TGTGCCAGCTCCGGGACAGCCTACGAGCAGTACTTC.

The CDR3 DNA follows: TGTGCCAGCAGCGCCACAGGGGATGGCTACACCTTC. Amino acid sequence: CASSATGDGYTF. The J gene is TRBJ1-2, the V gene TRBV2; 7 nucleotides agree with TRBD1. The CDR3 loop spans 12 amino acids. Germline V gives CDR1 SNHLY, CDR2 FYNNEI. The V segment lost 6 bases and the J segment 6 bases; nucleotides outside the gene matches: 4.

This chain links TRBV27 with TRBJ1-2, with 9 bases matching TRBD1. The V and J ends lost 5 bases and 0 bases, in that order; junction bases with no gene match: 1. The CDR3 totals 14 residues. The germline CDR1 and CDR2 sequences are MNHEY and SMNVEV (reference sequence). CDR3 amino acids: CASSRTGANYGYTF. CDR3 nucleotides: TGTGCCAGCAGTCGGACAGGGGCTAACTATGGCTACACCTTC.

The chain is built from TRBV5-1 and TRBJ1-1; D is undetermined. The CDR3 spans 13 residues. The V gene's germline CDR1 is SGHRS and CDR2 YFSETQ. V lost 2 bases and J lost 3, with 8 bases in between. CDR3 amino acids: CASSLVGYTEAFF. CDR3 nucleotide sequence: TGCGCCAGCAGCTTAGTGGGGTACACTGAAGCTTTCTTT.

V and J are TRBV4-3 and TRBJ2-3; D not resolved. Germline V lookup: CDR1 LGHNA, CDR2 YSLEER. The V end was cut by 1 base, the J end by 0 bases, with 5 bases between. The CDR3 sequence is 14 residues long. In DNA form, the CDR3 reads TGCGCCAGCAGCCAAGTGGGCAGCACAGATACGCAGTATTTT. Its translation: CASSQVGSTDTQYF.

The rearrangement joins TRBV7-2 to TRBJ2-7; D tentatively reads TRBD1 or TRBD2 (6 bases each). CDR3 length equals 14 residues. V was cut by 1 base and J by 4 bases, with 11 bases left in between. The germline V gene has CDR1 SGHTA and CDR2 FQGNSA. The CDR3 DNA reads TGTGCCAGCAGCTTAGACCGGGGGCTGTACGAGCAGTACTTC. Protein product: CASSLDRGLYEQYF. The variable domain in full, completed from reference TRBV7-2 and TRBJ2-7, reads GAGVSQSPSNKVTEKGKDVELRCDPISGHTALYWYRQSLGQGLEFLIYFQGNSAPDKSGLPSDRFSAERTGGSVSTLTIQRTQQEDSAVYLCASSLDRGLYEQYFGPGTRLTVT.

The genes are TRBV6-4 and TRBJ1-6; D call uncertain. V lost 3 bases and J lost 7, with 10 bases in between. This CDR3 has 14 residues. CDR1 and CDR2 from the germline V gene are MRHNA and SNTAGT. The CDR3 DNA reads as TGTGCCAGCAGTGATTCCCCAGGAAATTCACCCCTCCACTTT. Amino acid sequence: CASSDSPGNSPLHF.

J is TRBJ2-5 and V is TRBV5-8, with 9 bases matching TRBD2. Germline assignment: CDR1 SGHTS and CDR2 YDEGEE. The V segment lost 4 bases and the J segment 5 bases; nucleotides outside the gene matches: 6. The CDR3 contains 14 residues. The CDR3 here is CASSPLAGWETQYF. The CDR3 DNA sequence: TGTGCCAGCAGCCCCCTAGCGGGGTGGGAGACCCAGTACTTC.

The rearrangement uses TRBV7-8 and TRBJ2-7; 8 bases match TRBD2. V dropped 5 bases and J dropped 2; count of bases not matched to a gene: 8. The CDR3 spans 15 residues. CDR1 and CDR2 from the germline V gene are SGHVS and FQNEAQ. CDR3 DNA sequence: TGTGCCAGCAGCCCCTACGGGGGGGGAACCTACGAGCAGTACTTC. It specifies CASSPYGGGTYEQYF.

CDR3 DNA sequence: TGTGCCAGCAGCTTGGAACAGAGCTCCTACAATGAGCAGTTCTTC. Protein product: CASSLEQSSYNEQFF. The V gene is TRBV5-8, the J gene TRBJ2-1; D is unclear. Germline assignment: CDR1 SGHTS and CDR2 YDEGEE. The CDR3 totals 15 residues. Between the trimmed V and J ends, which lost 0 bases and 0 bases, there was a span of 7 bases.

This chain joins TRBV5-6 and TRBJ2-3; D is possibly TRBD1 or TRBD2 (6 bases each). V was pared by 3 bases and J by 6 bases, with 26 bases between. This CDR3 has 18 residues. Germline assignment: CDR1 SGHDT and CDR2 YYEEEE. In DNA, the CDR3 is TGTGCCAGCAGCTCAAACGGCCACAAAATGATAGGGGGGGATACGCAGTATTTT. Translation gives CASSSNGHKMIGGDTQYF.